The rows below give T cell receptor beta chains drawn from one sample of a study of blood T cell repertoires in COVID-19. The method was immunoSEQ multiplex PCR; TCRdb's version includes in-frame clones alone and lacks a portion of them. Among under 200,000 clones, 84% were seen once, and the ten largest hold under 15%. Sequencing was done on a sample of peripheral blood. Every receptor here comes from a young man with active or convalescent COVID-19. Both conserved end residues are part of each CDR3. The order of the fields is V gene, D gene, clone size, J gene, CDR3 protein, CDR3 DNA. The D gene is left open where the match is weak. Clone size is stated in some rows and not others, as once, few, many or a class when expanded.

>TRBV5-6|.|.|TRBJ2-7
CASSLAGDLVSYEQYF
TGTGCCAGCAGCTTGGCGGGGGACCTTGTCTCCTACGAGCAGTACTTC
>TRBV19|.|.|TRBJ1-5
CASSRHRDFPGPGNQPQHF
TGTGCCAGTAGTAGACACCGGGACTTTCCTGGGCCAGGCAATCAGCCCCAGCATTTT
>TRBV11-3|TRBD1|once|TRBJ2-1
CASSLDFASGQGYNEQFF
TGTGCCAGCAGCTTAGATTTTGCATCGGGACAGGGCTACAATGAGCAGTTCTTC
>TRBV5-1|TRBD1|.|TRBJ2-7
CASSLKQGVFYEQYF
TGCGCCAGCAGCTTGAAGCAGGGGGTTTTTTACGAGCAGTACTTC
>TRBV12-5|TRBD1|few|TRBJ1-1
CASGLGGTGEAFF
TGTGCTAGTGGTTTGGGGGGGACAGGGGAAGCTTTCTTT
>TRBV27|TRBD2|.|TRBJ2-1
CASSFRLAGGRYNEQFF
TGTGCCAGCAGTTTCCGTCTAGCGGGAGGGCGTTACAATGAGCAGTTCTTC
>TRBV6-5|.|.|TRBJ1-2
CASTGLGEGYTF
TGTGCCAGCACCGGGCTGGGAGAAGGCTACACCTTC
>TRBV9|.|.|TRBJ1-5
CASSAEGGGSNQPQHF
TGTGCCAGCAGCGCGGAGGGGGGAGGGAGCAATCAGCCCCAGCATTTT
>TRBV6-1|.|.|TRBJ2-3
CASSGRRAASTDTQYF
TGTGCCAGCAGTGGGAGACGAGCAGCTAGCACAGATACGCAGTATTTT
>TRBV24-1|TRBD1|.|TRBJ2-5
CATSDPGTGAETQYF
TGTGCCACCAGTGATCCCGGGACAGGCGCAGAGACCCAGTACTTC
>TRBV28|TRBD1|.|TRBJ1-5
CASSGPGTGGQPQHF
TGTGCCAGCAGTGGCCCCGGGACAGGGGGTCAGCCCCAGCATTTT
>TRBV3-1/TRBV3-2|.|few|TRBJ1-1
CASTTGRGFTEAFF
TGTGCCAGCACCACGGGGAGGGGGTTCACTGAAGCTTTCTTT
>TRBV29-1|.|.|TRBJ1-4
CSVGLRLGEKLFF
TGCAGCGTTGGACTACGGTTGGGAGAAAAACTGTTTTTT
>TRBV11-2|TRBD1|few|TRBJ1-6
CASSLAQGGNSPLHF
TGTGCCAGCAGCTTAGCGCAGGGGGGTAATTCACCCCTCCACTTT
>TRBV5-5|.|.|TRBJ1-2
CASSLVSGLSNYGYTF
TGTGCCAGCAGCTTGGTTTCAGGTTTGTCGAACTATGGCTACACCTTC
>TRBV9|.|.|TRBJ1-3
CASSVGGGLGNTIYF
TGTGCCAGCAGCGTAGGCGGGGGGCTCGGAAACACCATATATTTT
>TRBV5-6|.|few|TRBJ1-5
CASSLSGRGNQPQHF
TGTGCCAGCAGCTTGTCGGGCCGGGGGAATCAGCCCCAGCATTTT
>TRBV6-1|TRBD1|.|TRBJ1-5
CASSEAATGNQPQHF
TGTGCCAGCAGTGAAGCAGCGACAGGGAATCAGCCCCAGCATTTT
>TRBV11-3|.|.|TRBJ2-1
CASSLAESLARGNEQFF
TGTGCCAGCAGCTTAGCTGAGAGCCTAGCGAGGGGTAATGAGCAGTTCTTC
>TRBV3-1/TRBV3-2|TRBD1|.|TRBJ1-5
CASSPGTGGLNQPQHF
TGTGCCAGCAGCCCCGGGACAGGGGGACTCAATCAGCCCCAGCATTTT
>TRBV7-8|TRBD2|.|TRBJ2-7
CASSLGFPGGVYEQYF
TGTGCCAGCAGCTTAGGGTTTCCGGGAGGGGTCTACGAGCAGTACTTC
>TRBV11-2|.|.|TRBJ1-2
CASSLGQKYGYTF
TGTGCCAGCAGCTTAGGGCAGAAATACGGCTACACCTTC
>TRBV10-1|.|.|TRBJ1-1
CARTTPKREAFF
TGCGCCAGGACTACCCCAAAGCGGGAAGCTTTCTTT
>TRBV6-2/TRBV6-3|TRBD1|.|TRBJ1-4
CASSQRTGANEKLFF
TGTGCCAGCAGTCAACGGACAGGAGCAAATGAAAAACTGTTTTTT
>TRBV20-1|TRBD2|.|TRBJ2-2
CSASIAGAGNTGELFF
TGCAGTGCTAGTATAGCGGGAGCGGGGAACACCGGGGAGCTGTTTTTT
>TRBV12-2|.|.|TRBJ1-2
CASRPDRASYGYTF
TGTGCAAGTCGTCCGGACAGGGCAAGCTATGGCTACACCTTC
>TRBV18|.|.|TRBJ1-5
CASSPGPPAYSNQPQHF
TGTGCCAGCTCACCAGGGCCTCCTGCGTATAGCAATCAGCCCCAGCATTTT
>TRBV3-1/TRBV3-2|.|few|TRBJ1-2
CASSQGQIGSYGYTF
TGTGCCAGCAGCCAAGGACAGATTGGTAGCTATGGCTACACCTTC
>TRBV6-2/TRBV6-3|TRBD1|few|TRBJ1-2
CASSNRQGDGYTF
TGTGCCAGCAGTAACCGACAGGGAGATGGCTACACCTTC
>TRBV30|.|once|TRBJ1-2
CAWSPPQGDKGYGYTF
TGTGCCTGGAGTCCTCCCCAAGGGGATAAAGGCTATGGCTACACCTTC
>TRBV3-1/TRBV3-2|TRBD1|.|TRBJ1-6
CASSWTGGVNSPLHF
TGTGCCAGCAGCTGGACAGGGGGTGTTAATTCACCCCTCCACTTT
>TRBV19|.|.|TRBJ2-3
CATDTRRSSGDTDTQYF
TGTGCCACCGACACTCGAAGGTCCAGCGGAGACACAGATACGCAGTATTTT
>TRBV20-1|TRBD1|.|TRBJ1-1
CSAGQGALAFF
TGCAGTGCCGGACAGGGGGCCCTCGCTTTCTTT
>TRBV10-3|.|.|TRBJ1-6
CAISESSSYNSPLHF
TGTGCCATCAGTGAGTCGAGCTCCTATAATTCACCCCTCCACTTT
>TRBV7-9|.|few|TRBJ2-7
CASSLAGEVYEQYF
TGTGCCAGCAGCTTAGCAGGGGAGGTCTACGAGCAGTACTTC
>TRBV27|TRBD2|.|TRBJ2-1
CASSPLAGGYEQFF
TGTGCCAGCAGTCCGCTAGCGGGAGGGTATGAGCAGTTCTTC
>TRBV29-1|TRBD1|once|TRBJ2-7
CSFTGDTYEQYF
TGCAGCTTTACAGGGGACACCTACGAGCAGTACTTC
>TRBV5-1|TRBD1|.|TRBJ1-6
CASSLEGQGYNSPLHF
TGCGCCAGCAGCTTGGAGGGACAGGGGTATAATTCACCCCTCCACTTT
>TRBV27|.|.|TRBJ2-3
CASSPSLTDTQYF
TGTGCCAGCAGTCCATCACTCACAGATACGCAGTATTTT
>TRBV7-2|TRBD2|.|TRBJ2-2
CASSLALEGGNTRELFF
TGTGCCAGCAGCTTAGCGCTTGAGGGAGGGAACACCCGGGAGCTGTTTTTT
>TRBV12-5|.|.|TRBJ1-5
CASGLGDTHQPQHF
TGTGCTAGTGGTTTGGGGGACACCCATCAGCCCCAGCATTTT
>TRBV7-3|TRBD2|.|TRBJ2-2
CASTELAANTGELFF
TGTGCCAGCACCGAACTAGCGGCGAACACCGGGGAGCTGTTTTTT
>TRBV4-3|TRBD1|.|TRBJ1-1
CASSQGTGFDTEAFF
TGCGCCAGCAGCCAAGGGACAGGGTTTGACACTGAAGCTTTCTTT
>TRBV24-1|TRBD1|.|TRBJ1-2
CATSDRDRVGQGYTF
TGTGCCACCAGTGACCGAGACAGGGTAGGGCAAGGCTACACCTTC
>TRBV19|.|.|TRBJ1-1
CASSTDRLNTEAFF
TGTGCCAGTAGTACGGACAGATTGAACACTGAAGCTTTCTTT
>TRBV19|TRBD2|.|TRBJ2-1
CASSIETSRSSYNEQFF
TGTGCCAGTAGTATAGAGACTAGCAGGAGCTCCTACAATGAGCAGTTCTTC